The source of this T cell receptor (beta chain) is a study of monozygotic twins with inflammatory bowel disease. This CDR3 is built from 17 residues. Sampling involved one blood draw (roughly 2.5 ml) for every donor. General study results and limits: Among twins, concordant and discordant pairs did not differ in repertoire similarity, possibly from limited power.

The UMIs contained a 6-nucleotide sample barcode. They were added by template switching during cDNA synthesis. From its re-call of the 5' RACE reads, TCRdb lists each CDR3 protein once, without DNA. The ten most abundant clones cover around 2.5% of a sample with roughly 150,000 distinct CDR3 sequences. Points on this clonotype: The antigen is unknown.

Sequencing was done on a sample of blood. The sequence came from a human donor with ulcerative colitis or Crohn's disease, or a healthy co-twin of an affected twin (not recorded which). The V and J genes are TRBV12-3 or TRBV12-4 and TRBJ1-2; the TCRdb D gene call, TRBD1, has no DNA to confirm it. The CDR3 sequence is CASSPSGLGDLDYGYTF.